Listed here are 13 T cell receptor beta chains from one sample, sequenced in a study of B cell selection in AIRE deficiency. Conventional CD4 T cells were sorted as CD4+CD127+ cells. Clones were sequenced by immunoSEQ multiplex PCR, and TCRdb holds only the in-frame ones, with some missing. The sample includes about 24,000 clones, about 95% of them seen just once. Material for sequencing was CD4+CD127+ conventional T cells sorted from PBMCs. The receptors originated from a human donor in good health.

The gene calls are TRBV19 and TRBJ1-2; TRBD1 is a possible D gene (6 bases). The CDR3 contains 14 residues. The germline V gene encodes CDR1 LNHDA and CDR2 SQIVND (reference sequence). V lost 5 bases and J lost 6, with 16 bases in between. Here the CDR3 DNA reads TGTGCCAGTAGTCCCAGATTGAGGGACAATGGCTACACCTTC. Translation gives CASSPRLRDNGYTF.

This sequence joins TRBV19 and TRBJ1-1; 11 bases agree with TRBD1. Germline V CDR1 and CDR2: LNHDA, SQIVND (reference sequence). This CDR3 spans 17 amino acids. V was pared by 3 bases and J by 6 bases, with 12 bases of the junction left unmatched. CDR3 DNA sequence: TGTGCCAGTAGTATCCTGCCGGGACAGGGGGTAAAATCTGAAGCTTTCTTT. Its translation is CASSILPGQGVKSEAFF.

The gene calls are TRBV27 and TRBJ2-1; 12 bases match TRBD2. CDR1 is MNHEY and CDR2 is SMNVEV in the germline V gene (reference sequence). This CDR3 contains 17 residues. V dropped 5 bases and J dropped 8; count of bases not matched to a gene: 13. The CDR3 reads CASSPRPLAGGFYEQFF. In nucleotides, the CDR3 is TGTGCCAGCAGTCCGAGACCCCTAGCGGGGGGGTTTTATGAGCAGTTCTTC.

The chain is built from TRBV19 and TRBJ1-1; TRBD1 agrees at 7 bases. The CDR3 is made up of 14 amino acids. CDR1 and CDR2 (germline): LNHDA, SQIVND (reference sequence). The J segment lost 3 bases and the V segment lost 10 bases, leaving 11 bases of the junction unmatched. The CDR3 DNA reads as TGTGCCACCAGTCTTGTCAGGGGGGACACTGAAGCTTTCTTT. This sequence encodes CATSLVRGDTEAFF.

V and J are TRBV7-9 and TRBJ2-3; unclear D gene. The CDR3 is 16 amino acids. Trimming pared 2 bases from V and 0 bases from J, leaving 12 bases between. CDR1 SEHNR and CDR2 FQNEAQ come from the germline V gene (reference sequence). The CDR3 DNA sequence: TGTGCCAGCAGCTTAACTCTTACTTCTAGCACAGATACGCAGTATTTT. The encoded protein is CASSLTLTSSTDTQYF.

The CDR3 coding sequence is TGTGCCAGTAGTATCGGGACAGGGGGCCCCTACGAGCAGTACTTC. It yields the protein CASSIGTGGPYEQYF. This chain joins TRBV19 and TRBJ2-7, with 12 bases matching TRBD1. Germline V gene sequence: CDR1 LNHDA, CDR2 SQIVND (reference sequence). CDR3 size: 15 residues. The V and J ends lost 3 bases and 2 bases, in that order; junction bases with no gene match: 2. The full variable domain, with the rest looked up from reference TRBV19 and TRBJ2-7, is DGGITQSPKYLFRKEGQNVTLSCEQNLNHDAMYWYRQDPGQGLRLIYYSQIVNDFQKGDIAEGYSVSREKKESFPLTVTSAQKNPTAFYLCASSIGTGGPYEQYFGPGTRLTVT.

The chain is built from TRBV28 and TRBJ2-7; unclear D gene. This CDR3 is built from 12 residues. The V end was cut by 5 bases, the J end by 4 bases, with 9 bases between. Germline loops: CDR1 MDHEN, CDR2 SYDVKM. The CDR3 nucleotides are TGTGCCAGCAGTAGAGCCATTTACGAGCAGTACTTC. Translating gives CASSRAIYEQYF.

The rearrangement links TRBV4-1 to TRBJ1-4; D call uncertain. Germline CDR1 reads MGHRA; CDR2 reads YSYEKL. The CDR3 runs to 15 residues. Trimming cost V 1 base and J 4 bases, with 10 bases left between them. Here the CDR3 DNA reads TGCGCCAGCAGCCAAGTTTACAGCTATAATGAAAAACTGTTTTTT. Amino acid sequence: CASSQVYSYNEKLFF.

The chain is built from TRBV10-1 and TRBJ2-3; TRBD2 agrees at 9 bases. Germline V gene data show CDR1 as WNHNN and CDR2 as SYGVQD (reference sequence). The V and J ends lost 4 bases and 4 bases, in that order; junction bases with no gene match: 12. The length of the CDR3 is 17 residues. The CDR3 region has the DNA TGCGCCAGCAGTGGCCCCCCGGGCGGGGGGGCAGCAGATACGCAGTATTTT. It translates to CASSGPPGGGAADTQYF.

V and J are TRBV7-9 and TRBJ2-7; no firm D call. CDR1 is SEHNR and CDR2 is FQNEAQ in the germline V gene (reference sequence). Trimming pared 3 bases from V and 7 bases from J, leaving 7 bases between. The CDR3 has 11 amino acids. This CDR3 reads CASSFREEQYF. CDR3 bases: TGTGCCAGCAGCTTTAGGGAAGAGCAGTACTTC.

The rearrangement joins TRBV29-1 to TRBJ1-1, with 7 nucleotides matching TRBD1. J lost 1 base, V lost 7 bases, and 3 bases had no gene match. The germline CDR1 and CDR2 sequences are SQVTM and ANQGSEA. The CDR3 spans 12 residues. CDR3 coding DNA: TGCAGCGCGGACAGGCGGAACACTGAAGCTTTCTTT. Translated: CSADRRNTEAFF.

The chain joins TRBV10-3 to TRBJ1-1, with unresolved D. CDR1 is ENHRY, CDR2 SYGVKD, per germline. Trimming cost V 0 bases and J 7 bases, with 6 bases left between them. The CDR3 has 12 amino acids. CDR3 in amino acids: CAISESTLEAFF. CDR3 DNA sequence: TGTGCCATCAGTGAGTCGACCCTTGAAGCTTTCTTT.

CDR3 region: CASSPRGRDTEAFF. The CDR3 bases are TGTGCCAGCAGCCCTAGGGGCCGGGACACTGAAGCTTTCTTT. The chain recombines TRBV9 with TRBJ1-1; tentative D call: TRBD1 (5 bases). The V end lost 4 bases, the J end lost 3 bases, and 13 bases lay between the germline ends. Germline V gene data show CDR1 as SGDLS and CDR2 as YYNGEE. CDR3 size: 14 residues.